This TCR delta chain was sequenced for a study of gamma delta lymphoproliferative disorders and STAT genes. Study as a whole: Each gamma-chain library started from at least 50 ng of genomic DNA, using the LymphoTrack Dx TCRG Assay.

With respect to this clone: TCRdb's protein, taken from a much larger clone, differs from this DNA's translation at residue 13, likely owing to a read error; the protein displayed comes from the DNA.

This CDR3 has 15 residues. CDR1 and CDR2 (germline): GEAIGNYY, EKD. The receptor sequences were amplified from genomic DNA of peripheral blood mononuclear cells. TCRdb reprocessed the multiplex PCR reads using CATT. The sample shows approximately 1,200 delta-chain clones, about 1.5% of them seen only once. Sequencing used blood. The rearrangement links TRDV2 to TRDJ1; a weak D match, TRDD3 (5 bases). The receptor was isolated from a human donor in good health. This chain's CDR3 is CACDTKGGTTDKFIF. In DNA, the CDR3 is TGTGCCTGTGACACTAAAGGGGGCACGACCGATAAATTCATCTTT.